This T cell receptor beta chain was recovered during a study of T cell changes during pregnancy in multiple sclerosis. Trimming left V 1 base short and J 5 bases short, with 20 bases between. The CDR3 totals 17 residues. Germline assignment: CDR1 MGHRA and CDR2 YSYEKL. Here immunoSEQ multiplex PCR was the method, and the copy in TCRdb shows in-frame clones only, minus some. Among under 110,000 clones, about 89% were seen once, and the ten largest hold 1.6%. The chain couples TRBV4-1 to TRBJ2-5; TRBD2 is a possible D gene (7 bases). The material sequenced was peripheral blood, taken before pregnancy. This TCR derives from a female donor with multiple sclerosis, enrolled in a pregnancy study. The CDR3 bases are TGCGCCAGCAGCCAAGCTGGAGGGGGGGCCCTAGGTGAGACCCAGTACTTC. Translation gives CASSQAGGGALGETQYF.